This entry lists 23 T cell receptor beta chains sequenced from one sample in a study of breast tumors, draining lymph nodes, adjacent tissues. TCRdb analysed the multiplex PCR reads with MiXCR anew, one entry per CDR3 protein. The sample contains 150,000 to 200,000 distinct CDR3 sequences, approximately 30% of which appear only once. Axillary draining lymph nodes of breast cancer patients supplied the node samples. The specimen sequenced was axillary lymph node tissue. The receptors stem from a female donor with breast cancer. Some clones in this sample may be carry-over from other donors' samples.

In this sample, this clonotype turned up many times. The rearrangement joins TRBV7-3 to TRBJ2-1, with 7 bases matching TRBD2. Germline CDR1 is SGHTA and CDR2 is FQGTGA. There are 17 residues in the CDR3. Trimming at V came to 5 bases and at J to 3 bases, leaving 13 bases not matched to a gene. This CDR3 is CASSPYPAGLFYNEQFF. DNA of the CDR3: TGTGCCAGCAGCCCCTACCCAGCGGGATTGTTCTACAATGAGCAGTTCTTC.

Ten or more counts support this clonotype. The chain carries TRBV19 and TRBJ1-6, with 9 bases lining up with TRBD1. Germline values: CDR1 LNHDA, CDR2 SQIVND (reference sequence). The CDR3 covers 15 residues. V lost 3 bases, J lost 7 bases, and 4 bases stayed unmatched. CDR3 nucleotides: TGTGCCAGTAGTATTACCGGGACAGGGAATTCACCCCTCCACTTT. This gives the protein CASSITGTGNSPLHF.

Concerning this clonotype: Given a much more abundant clone one base away, this may be a read error. The chain couples TRBV6-6 to TRBJ2-3; tentatively, D is TRBD2 (6 bases). Trimming shortened V by 4 bases and J by 11 bases, and 13 bases separated the two germline ends. Germline CDR1 and CDR2: MNHNY and SVGAGI (reference sequence). The CDR3 has 12 amino acids. The CDR3 spells CASSSGTQGQYF. The CDR3, as DNA: TGTGCCAGCAGTTCCGGGACTCAGGGGCAGTATTTT.

This clonotype came up many times. The chain joins TRBV5-1 to TRBJ2-7; 9 bases fit TRBD1. Germline loops: CDR1 SGHRS, CDR2 YFSETQ. The CDR3 totals 15 residues. With V trimmed by 6 bases and J by 5 bases, 12 bases remained unmatched. The DNA of the CDR3 is TGCGCCAGCACCAGGGGCGGGACAGGGCACGACGAGCAGTACTTC. This gives the protein CASTRGGTGHDEQYF.

The chain has TRBV6-6 and TRBJ2-1, with 9 bases that match TRBD2. Trimming removed 5 bases from V and 4 bases from J; junction bases left unmatched: 9. The CDR3 length is 16 residues. The germline CDR1 and CDR2 sequences are MNHNY and SVGAGI (reference sequence). CDR3 loop: CASSHDLAGRYNEQFF. The CDR3 DNA sequence: TGTGCCAGCAGTCACGATCTAGCGGGAAGGTACAATGAGCAGTTCTTC.

This clonotype was picked up a small number of times. This chain joins TRBV6-6 and TRBJ2-1; TRBD2 agrees at 16 bases. The CDR3 runs 18 residues. Germline CDR1 reads MNHNY; CDR2 reads SVGAGI (reference sequence). After removal of 8 bases from V and 7 bases from J, the junction contained 14 bases not matched to a gene. The CDR3 protein is CASHTGLAGGGLANEQFF. CDR3 in DNA: TGTGCCAGCCATACGGGACTAGCGGGGGGGGGCTTGGCGAATGAGCAGTTCTTC.

In this sample, this clonotype turned up many times. The chain is built from TRBV7-6 and TRBJ2-1; D may match TRBD1 or TRBD2 (5 bases each). Germline CDR1 reads SGHVS; CDR2 reads FNYEAQ. The CDR3 is made up of 15 amino acids. The V end was cut by 8 bases, the J end by 2 bases, with 16 bases between. Here the CDR3 DNA reads TGTGCCAGCGGCCTTGGGGACGCACCCTACAATGAGCAGTTCTTC. Translation: CASGLGDAPYNEQFF. Based on the CDR3 plus reference TRBV7-6 and TRBJ2-1, the full variable domain is GAGVSQSPRYKVTKRGQDVALRCDPISGHVSLYWYRQALGQGPEFLTYFNYEAQQDKSGLPNDRFSAERPEGSISTLTIQRTEQRDSAMYRCASGLGDAPYNEQFFGPGTRLTVL.

This rearrangement joins TRBV25-1 to TRBJ1-2, with TRBD1 identical over 8 bases. Per germline, CDR1 MGHDK and CDR2 SYGVNS. The CDR3 contains 14 residues. This chain's CDR3 is CARDSAGGNYGYTF. In DNA, the CDR3 is TGTGCTAGAGATTCTGCAGGGGGCAACTATGGCTACACCTTC.

This clonotype showed up just a few times. V is TRBV18 and J is TRBJ2-1, with 12 bases matching TRBD2. CDR1 KGHSH and CDR2 LQKENI come from the germline V gene. V trimming: 3 bases; J trimming: 7 bases; junction bases outside the gene matches: 7. The CDR3 is 16 residues long. The CDR3 spells CASSPSLAGGLNEQFF. Here the CDR3 DNA reads TGTGCCAGCTCACCTTCTCTAGCGGGAGGGCTTAATGAGCAGTTCTTC.

As for this clonotype: A read error may be the cause here, since a much bigger clone is one base away. This sequence joins TRBV5-4 and TRBJ2-5; perhaps TRBD1 as D (5 bases). The CDR3 has 11 amino acids. Germline loops: CDR1 SGHNT, CDR2 YYREEE (reference sequence). The CDR3, as DNA: TGTGCCAGCAGTTTGTCGGGCAGGGCTGTTTTC. Translating gives CASSLSGRAVF.

This clonotype was seen repeatedly, ten times or more. CDR3 amino acids: CASSPLGEHTDTQYF. The CDR3 DNA is TGTGCCAGCAGCCCGCTTGGGGAGCACACAGATACGCAGTATTTT. This chain joins TRBV6-4 and TRBJ2-3, with a tentative D call TRBD2 (5 bases). The CDR3 covers 15 residues. CDR1 is MRHNA, CDR2 SNTAGT, per germline. The V gene lost 6 bases and the J gene lost 2 bases, with 15 bases spanning the gap.

The CDR3 coding sequence is TGTGCCAGCAGTGCCTCCGGGACAGATAATTCACCCCTCCACTTT. The encoded protein is CASSASGTDNSPLHF. The rearrangement uses TRBV2 and TRBJ1-6, with 7 bases lining up with TRBD1. After removal of 4 bases from V and 5 bases from J, the junction contained 5 bases not matched to a gene. This CDR3 is built from 15 residues. From germline, CDR1 is SNHLY and CDR2 FYNNEI. Full variable domain (remainder filled in from reference TRBV2 and TRBJ1-6): EPEVTQTPSHQVTQMGQEVILRCVPISNHLYFYWYRQILGQKVEFLVSFYNNEISEKSEIFDDQFSVERPDGSNFTLKIRSTKLEDSAMYFCASSASGTDNSPLHFGNGTRLTVT.

The V and J genes are TRBV27 and TRBJ1-1; possibly TRBD1 for D (5 bases). Germline CDR1 MNHEY, CDR2 SMNVEV (reference sequence). This CDR3 is 15 amino acids long. The V gene lost 5 bases and the J gene lost 0 bases, with 13 bases spanning the gap. The CDR3 loop is CASSKVTDLNTEAFF. In DNA form, the CDR3 reads TGTGCCAGCAGTAAAGTGACAGATCTGAACACTGAAGCTTTCTTT.

This clonotype showed up many times. CDR3 region: CASSTGQMQFF. CDR3 nucleotides: TGTGCCAGCAGCACAGGGCAAATGCAGTTCTTC. V gene TRBV7-3 combines with J gene TRBJ2-1; a possible D gene is TRBD1 (6 bases). The CDR3 runs to 11 residues. Germline V gene data show CDR1 as SGHTA and CDR2 as FQGTGA. Trimming took 5 bases from V and 12 from J, leaving 11 bases between them.

This clonotype was seen once. At one end the junction does not follow the germline gene, possibly because of a read error. V and J are TRBV27 and TRBJ2-2; D is ambiguous. This CDR3 contains 14 residues. Germline lookup yields CDR1 MNHEY and CDR2 SMNVEV (reference sequence). CDR3 sequence (DNA): TGTGCCAGCAGTTTACATCAGAACATCGGGGAGCTGTTTTTT. Its translation is CASSLHQNIGELFF.

The rearrangement uses TRBV20-1 and TRBJ1-5, with D hard to call. V lost 6 bases to trimming and J lost 1 base, with 25 bases between them. The CDR3 length is 18 residues. The germline V gene has CDR1 DFQATT and CDR2 SNEGSKA (reference sequence). Here the CDR3 DNA reads TGCAGTGCCCAGATTAGCGGGGAACAAGGAAAAAGCAATCAGCCCCAGCATTTT. As protein: CSAQISGEQGKSNQPQHF.

As for this clonotype: This may come from a read error, since a much larger clone is one base off. This rearrangement joins TRBV7-9 to TRBJ2-3; maybe TRBD2 (6 bases). CDR3 size: 15 residues. Germline lookup yields CDR1 SEHNR and CDR2 FQNEAQ (reference sequence). Here the CDR3 DNA reads TGTGCCAGCAGCTTAGTAACGGGGGTCACAGATACGCAGAATTTT. Protein product: CASSLVTGVTDTQNF.

This clonotype came up a few times. This chain joins TRBV6-2 or TRBV6-3 and TRBJ2-3; D might be TRBD1 (5 bases). V was pared by 7 bases and J by 2 bases, with 16 bases between. This CDR3 is 15 amino acids long. Per the germline V gene, CDR1 is MNHEY and CDR2 is SVGEGT. The CDR3 here is CASKDRRTLTDTQYF. The CDR3 DNA reads as TGTGCCAGCAAGGACCGACGGACACTCACAGATACGCAGTATTTT.

The chain has TRBV6-2 or TRBV6-3 and TRBJ1-5, with a possible D match to TRBD1 (6 bases). The length of the CDR3 is 19 residues. The V gene's germline CDR1 is MNHEY and CDR2 SVGEGT. V dropped 2 bases and J dropped 3 bases, with 23 bases sitting between them. CDR3 sequence: CASSYRGTRAYRTNQPQHF. CDR3 nucleotides: TGTGCCAGCAGTTACCGTGGGACAAGGGCTTACAGGACCAATCAGCCCCAGCATTTT.

In this sample, this clonotype turned up many times. This sequence joins TRBV13 and TRBJ2-3; 11 positions match TRBD1. With 5 bases clipped from V and 1 base from J, the junction kept 14 bases outside the gene matches. Germline V gene lookup returns CDR1 PRHDT and CDR2 FYEKMQ (reference sequence). The CDR3 totals 19 residues. CDR3: CASSRPGQGEIVGTDTQYF. The CDR3 DNA follows: TGTGCCAGCAGCCGCCCGGGACAGGGGGAGATCGTAGGCACAGATACGCAGTATTTT.

The rearrangement uses TRBV27 and TRBJ1-3; D remains ambiguous. Deletions cut 4 bases from V and 0 bases from J, with 16 bases between. The CDR3 loop spans 17 amino acids. Per the germline V gene, CDR1 is MNHEY and CDR2 is SMNVEV (reference sequence). The CDR3 bases are TGTGCCAGCAGTTCCTTTGGGAGCGGGATCTCTGGAAACACCATATATTTT. As protein: CASSSFGSGISGNTIYF.

Regarding this clonotype: One junction end disagrees with the germline gene, perhaps due to a read error. The CDR3 spells CVSSLAGTDFEAFF. The CDR3 nucleotides are TGTGTCAGCAGTTTAGCCGGGACGGACTTTGAAGCTTTCTTT. This chain connects TRBV12-3 or TRBV12-4 to TRBJ1-1; D is possibly TRBD1 (5 bases). CDR3 size: 14 residues.

About this clonotype itself: It may be a read error: a sequence one base away is much more abundant. V and J are TRBV6-5 and TRBJ1-4; D is uncertain. Per the germline V gene, CDR1 is MNHEY and CDR2 is SVGAGI. CDR3 length equals 15 residues. In DNA, the CDR3 is TGTGCCAGCAGCTCGATTTCGGTGACTAATGAAGAACTGTTTTTT. Its translation is CASSSISVTNEELFF.